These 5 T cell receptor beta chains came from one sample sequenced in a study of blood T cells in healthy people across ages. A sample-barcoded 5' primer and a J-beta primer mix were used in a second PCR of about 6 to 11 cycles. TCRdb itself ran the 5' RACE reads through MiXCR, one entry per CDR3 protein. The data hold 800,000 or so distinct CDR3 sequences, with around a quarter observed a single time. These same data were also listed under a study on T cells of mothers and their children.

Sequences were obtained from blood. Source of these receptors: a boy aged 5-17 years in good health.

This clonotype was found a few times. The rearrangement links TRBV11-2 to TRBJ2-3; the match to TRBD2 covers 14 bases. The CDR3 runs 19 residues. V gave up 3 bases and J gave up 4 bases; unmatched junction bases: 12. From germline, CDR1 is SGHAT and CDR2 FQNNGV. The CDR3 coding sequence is TGTGCCAGCAGCTTGGGACTAGCGGGAGAGTTGGGGTCCCCAGATACGCAGTATTTT. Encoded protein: CASSLGLAGELGSPDTQYF.

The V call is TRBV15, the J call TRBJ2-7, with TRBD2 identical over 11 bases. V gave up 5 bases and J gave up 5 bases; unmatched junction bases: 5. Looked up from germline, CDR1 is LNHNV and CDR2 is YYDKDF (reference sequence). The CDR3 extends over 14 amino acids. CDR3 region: CATSGIAGGNEQYF. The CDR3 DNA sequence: TGTGCCACCAGCGGGATAGCGGGGGGGAACGAGCAGTACTTC.

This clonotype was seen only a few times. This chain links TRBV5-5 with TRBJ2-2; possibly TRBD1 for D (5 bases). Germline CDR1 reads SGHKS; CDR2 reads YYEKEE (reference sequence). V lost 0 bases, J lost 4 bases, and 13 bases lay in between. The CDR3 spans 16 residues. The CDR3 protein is CASSLGAVGRTGELFF. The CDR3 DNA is TGTGCCAGCAGCTTGGGGGCCGTGGGGCGCACCGGGGAGCTGTTTTTT.

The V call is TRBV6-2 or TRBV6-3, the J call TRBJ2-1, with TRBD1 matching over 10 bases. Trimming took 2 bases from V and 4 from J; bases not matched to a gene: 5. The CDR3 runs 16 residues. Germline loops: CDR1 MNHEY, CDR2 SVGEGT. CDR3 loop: CASSYQGQGPYNEQFF. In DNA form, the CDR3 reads TGTGCCAGCAGTTACCAGGGACAGGGGCCTTACAATGAGCAGTTCTTC.

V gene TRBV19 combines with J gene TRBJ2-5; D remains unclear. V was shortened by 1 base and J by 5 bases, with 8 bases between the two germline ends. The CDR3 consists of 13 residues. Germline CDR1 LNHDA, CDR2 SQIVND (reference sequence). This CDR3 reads CASSIGQRETQYF. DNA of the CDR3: TGTGCCAGTAGTATAGGGCAGAGGGAGACCCAGTACTTC.